The 18 T cell receptor beta chains given below trace back to one sample, sequenced in a study of T-cell reconstitution after alpha-beta-depleted transplantation in children. A library of TCRbeta sequences, prepared with unique molecular identifiers, was generated. TCRdb itself ran the PCR reads through MiXCR, one entry per CDR3 protein. This table holds hundreds of thousands of distinct CDR3 sequences, approximately 16% found once. The sequenced sample was PBMCs from the stem cell graft donor, obtained from the stem cell graft. All receptors derive from a human donor who donated a stem cell graft to a child with acute myeloid leukemia.

The genes are TRBV12-3 or TRBV12-4 and TRBJ1-4; D is perhaps TRBD1 (5 bases). This CDR3 contains 11 residues. V dropped 6 bases and J dropped 10 bases, with 9 bases sitting between them. In DNA, the CDR3 is TGTGCCAGCAGCGGGGGGGGAAAACTGTTTTTT. Protein: CASSGGGKLFF.

This rearrangement joins TRBV5-1 to TRBJ2-5; 7 bases match TRBD1. Germline trimming cut 4 bases from V and 5 bases from J; bases unmatched to any gene: 11. CDR1 SGHRS and CDR2 YFSETQ come from the germline V gene. This CDR3 is built from 15 residues. The CDR3 here is CASSIHTGDAETQYF. The CDR3 nucleotides read TGCGCCAGCAGCATTCATACAGGGGATGCGGAGACCCAGTACTTC.

This clonotype came up many times. The gene calls are TRBV7-2 and TRBJ1-1, with D unclear. The CDR3 runs 13 residues. V lost 3 bases to trimming and J lost 2 bases, with 7 bases between them. Germline assignment: CDR1 SGHTA and CDR2 FQGNSA. Written as DNA, the CDR3 is TGTGCCAGCAGCTTCTCAGATAACACTGAAGCTTTCTTT. This codes for CASSFSDNTEAFF.

The V gene is TRBV4-3, the J gene TRBJ2-1; TRBD2 is a possible D gene (7 bases). CDR1 and CDR2 from the germline V gene are LGHNA and YSLEER. Trimming left V 0 bases short and J 4 bases short, with 10 bases between. The CDR3 is 15 residues long. CDR3 sequence (DNA): TGCGCCAGCAGCCAAGATGAGGGGGGGTACAATGAGCAGTTCTTC. It specifies CASSQDEGGYNEQFF.

This clonotype came up a few times. The V call is TRBV9, the J call TRBJ2-2; possible D gene TRBD2, 7 bases. The CDR3 extends over 16 amino acids. Germline V lookup: CDR1 SGDLS, CDR2 YYNGEE. The V end lost 4 bases, the J end lost 2 bases, and 15 bases lay between the germline ends. This CDR3 is CASSRGGGPNTGELFF. CDR3 nucleotide sequence: TGTGCCAGCAGCAGGGGGGGGGGTCCTAACACCGGGGAGCTGTTTTTT.

This clonotype was counted at least ten times. The chain combines TRBV20-1 with TRBJ1-4, with unresolved D. The CDR3 totals 13 residues. V lost 5 bases and J 6 bases, leaving 13 bases between the germline ends. Germline values: CDR1 DFQATT, CDR2 SNEGSKA (reference sequence). CDR3 nucleotides: TGCAGTGCTTCGAGAAGGAGTGATGAAAAACTGTTTTTT. Amino acid sequence: CSASRRSDEKLFF.

This chain uses TRBV6-5 with TRBJ2-7; D gene uncertain. V lost 1 base and J lost 6, with 10 bases in between. Germline CDR1 is MNHEY and CDR2 is SVGAGI. The CDR3 loop spans 13 amino acids. The CDR3 here is CASSYLSDFEQYF. The CDR3 DNA is TGTGCCAGCAGTTACTTGAGCGACTTCGAGCAGTACTTC.

The chain couples TRBV9 to TRBJ2-7; either TRBD1 or TRBD2 may fit D (6 bases each). Germline assignment: CDR1 SGDLS and CDR2 YYNGEE. CDR3 length equals 15 residues. V shed 3 bases and J shed 2 bases, with 15 bases lying between them. For the CDR3, the DNA is TGTGCCAGCAGCGCGGAGGGGACAAGTACCTACGAGCAGTACTTC. Translation gives CASSAEGTSTYEQYF.

The V gene is TRBV12-3 or TRBV12-4, the J gene TRBJ1-3, with a weak D call TRBD1 (6 bases). V was shortened by 5 bases and J by 4 bases, with 12 bases between the two germline ends. There are 14 residues in the CDR3. CDR3 sequence reads: CASSTPGQGNTIYF. The CDR3, as DNA: TGTGCCAGCAGTACACCCGGACAGGGAAACACCATATATTTT.

This clonotype was recorded at least ten times. The rearrangement links TRBV5-6 to TRBJ1-1, with 9 bases matching TRBD1. The germline V gene encodes CDR1 SGHDT and CDR2 YYEEEE. The CDR3 spans 14 residues. V lost 4 bases, J lost 4 bases, and 5 bases stayed unmatched. In DNA form, the CDR3 reads TGTGCCAGCAGCGCGGGACAGGGCTCCACTGAAGCTTTCTTT. It translates to CASSAGQGSTEAFF.

The rearrangement uses TRBV4-3 and TRBJ2-2; D may be TRBD2 (5 bases). V shed 1 base and J shed 5 bases, with 11 bases lying between them. The length of the CDR3 is 15 residues. Germline CDR1 LGHNA, CDR2 YSLEER. The CDR3 region has the DNA TGCGCCAGCAGCCAAGGGCCCGGCGGGACCGGGGAGCTGTTTTTT. Encoded protein: CASSQGPGGTGELFF.

The V and J genes are TRBV7-9 and TRBJ2-1; D remains ambiguous. CDR3 size: 14 residues. Germline CDR1 is SEHNR and CDR2 is FQNEAQ (reference sequence). With 4 bases removed from V and 3 bases from J, the gap between germline ends came to 10 bases. CDR3 in amino acids: CASSSNDNYNEQFF. The CDR3 DNA follows: TGTGCCAGCAGCTCTAACGACAACTACAATGAGCAGTTCTTC.

The V and J genes are TRBV4-1 and TRBJ1-3; the match to TRBD1 covers 7 bases. The CDR3 totals 16 residues. CDR1 MGHRA and CDR2 YSYEKL come from the germline V gene. The V gene end was trimmed by 1 base and the J gene end by 0 bases; junction bases not matched to a gene: 3. The CDR3 here is CASSQVDRDSGNTIYF. CDR3 nucleotides: TGCGCCAGCAGCCAAGTTGACAGGGACTCTGGAAACACCATATATTTT.

The sample holds many counts of this clonotype. The chain has TRBV20-1 and TRBJ2-7, with 9 positions matching TRBD2. The CDR3 runs 14 residues. Losses at the gene ends were 2 bases for V and 1 base for J; bases not matched to a gene: 3. CDR1 is DFQATT, CDR2 SNEGSKA, per germline (reference sequence). The CDR3 nucleotides read TGCAGTGCTAGATCGACTAGCGGTTCCTACGAGCAGTACTTC. Amino acid sequence: CSARSTSGSYEQYF.

The chain has TRBV7-9 and TRBJ2-3; TRBD2 agrees at 10 bases. From germline, CDR1 is SEHNR and CDR2 FQNEAQ (reference sequence). V shed 6 bases and J 8 bases; nucleotides not matched to a gene: 11. The CDR3 has 15 residues. Here the CDR3 DNA reads TGTGCCAGCAGTCCTCTAGCGGGGGCCGGAGGTACGCAGTATTTT. Translated: CASSPLAGAGGTQYF.

This clonotype was counted at least ten times. In nucleotides, the CDR3 is TGCAGTGCTCCTCTATGGACAGCCCAAGCTTTCTTT. This gives the protein CSAPLWTAQAFF. The genes are TRBV20-1 and TRBJ1-1; a possible D gene is TRBD1 (6 bases). CDR1 and CDR2 (germline): DFQATT, SNEGSKA (reference sequence). The V and J ends lost 5 bases and 9 bases respectively, with 16 bases between them. The CDR3 contains 12 residues.

This clonotype was seen many times. The chain recombines TRBV25-1 with TRBJ1-1, with D possibly matching TRBD1 (5 bases). This CDR3 is 13 amino acids long. Germline-derived CDR1 and CDR2 are MGHDK and SYGVNS. With 10 bases removed from V and 8 bases from J, the gap between germline ends came to 20 bases. The CDR3 nucleotides are TGTGCCACCTCAGGGTCTGGGCCACTGGAAGCTTTCTTT. Its protein is CATSGSGPLEAFF.

This clonotype appeared many times. The chain links TRBV12-3 or TRBV12-4 to TRBJ1-2; D is undetermined. This CDR3 spans 13 amino acids. With 2 bases removed from V and 3 bases from J, the gap between germline ends came to 7 bases. CDR3: CASSLKVHYGYTF. CDR3 in DNA: TGTGCCAGCAGTTTAAAAGTTCACTATGGCTACACCTTC.